Listed here is a single T cell receptor beta chain. Its cognate antigen is unknown. This entry belongs to a study of shared clonotypes between healthy human individuals. Overall study results and limits: Generation probabilities of non-shared clonotypes were lower (relative to those shared by all four donors). Clonotype sharing across a handful of donors was observed for 5% to 6.5% of naive CD4 clonotypes. Generally, naive subsets (rather than memory subsets) showed larger estimated richness.

The CDR3 is 16 amino acids. Germline CDR1 reads SGHKS; CDR2 reads YYEKEE (reference sequence). Trimming cost V 1 base and J 5 bases; bases outside gene matches: 11. Some clones are missing from TCRdb's copy, which holds only in-frame ones; the method was immunoSEQ multiplex PCR. Of some 550,000 clones in the sample, around 97% are singletons; the top ten hold roughly 0.055%. The receptor was isolated from a woman in her 30s in good health. This chain links TRBV5-5 with TRBJ2-5; 7 bases line up with TRBD1. The sequenced sample consisted of naive CD4+ T cells sorted from blood. Subset meaning: CD45RA+ positively selected. This chain's CDR3 is CASSLMTSQGSETQYF. The CDR3 DNA reads TGTGCCAGCAGCTTGATGACATCACAGGGGTCGGAGACCCAGTACTTC. The whole variable domain, remainder taken from reference TRBV5-5 and TRBJ2-5, is DAGVTQSPTHLIKTRGQQVTLRCSPISGHKSVSWYQQVLGQGPQFIFQYYEKEERGRGNFPDRFSARQFPNYSSELNVNALLLGDSALYLCASSLMTSQGSETQYFGPGTRLLVL.